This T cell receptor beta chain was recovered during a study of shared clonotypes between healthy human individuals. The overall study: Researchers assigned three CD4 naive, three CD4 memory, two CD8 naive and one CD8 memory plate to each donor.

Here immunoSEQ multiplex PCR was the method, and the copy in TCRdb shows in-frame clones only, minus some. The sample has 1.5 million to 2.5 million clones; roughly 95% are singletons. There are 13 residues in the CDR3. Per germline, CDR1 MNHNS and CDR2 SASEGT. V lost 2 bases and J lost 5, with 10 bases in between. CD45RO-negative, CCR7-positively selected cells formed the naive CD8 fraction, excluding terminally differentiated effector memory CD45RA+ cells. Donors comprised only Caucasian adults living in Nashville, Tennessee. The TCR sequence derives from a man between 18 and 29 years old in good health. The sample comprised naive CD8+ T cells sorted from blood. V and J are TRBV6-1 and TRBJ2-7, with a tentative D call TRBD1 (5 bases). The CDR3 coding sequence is TGTGCCAGCAGTGAACCAGGGAACCACGAGCAGTACTTC. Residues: CASSEPGNHEQYF.